This T cell receptor beta chain was captured in a study of glioma-infiltrating T cells. The trim removed 5 bases at V and 4 bases at J, leaving 10 bases unmatched. This CDR3 spans 16 amino acids. Germline CDR1 MDHEN, CDR2 SYDVKM. Amplification of TCR alpha and beta CDR3 regions from RNA used iRepertoire nested multiplex PCR. TCRdb used MiXCR to reprocess the multiplex PCR reads, holding one entry per CDR3 protein. Of around 130,000 distinct CDR3 sequences detected, 20% to 25% appear once; the ten largest clones hold around a quarter. Whole-study findings and limits: Above-expected tissue-blood divergence occurred in all gliomas, most in low-grade ones.

This clonotype was detected a few times. Its antigen is currently unknown. The origin of this receptor is a human donor with low-grade glioma or glioblastoma, undergoing nonglioma brain surgery, or in good health (not recorded which). The sample consisted of glioma tissue, nonneoplastic brain tissue, or PBMCs (not recorded which). The chain couples TRBV28 to TRBJ2-2; TRBD2 aligns across 7 bases. CDR3 nucleotide sequence: TGTGCCAGCAGTCTAGCCCGGGGCGGGGGCACCGGGGAGCTGTTTTTT. This gives the protein CASSLARGGGTGELFF.